The 12 T cell receptor beta chains below were found in one sample sequenced in a study of beta chain features in type 1 diabetes. General study results and limits: Type 1 diabetes patients showed a moderate but significant shortening of TCRB CDR3s in all four CD4+ subsets.

Investigators reverse transcribed all isolated RNA, so they sequenced expressed TCRB transcripts. Measured with immunoSEQ multiplex PCR; TCRdb has only the in-frame clones, and not every one. The table shows about 360,000 clones, with around 12% occurring only once. These receptors lack a known antigen. Sequenced: naive CD4+ T cells from blood. These receptors all stem from a woman between 18 and 30 years old with type 1 diabetes.

This chain uses TRBV18 with TRBJ2-5, with D maybe TRBD2 (6 bases). The DNA end is a closer match to TRBJ2-7, so the J assignment may be wrong. Germline V CDR1 and CDR2: KGHSH, LQKENI. The CDR3 extends over 16 amino acids. The CDR3 coding sequence is TGTGCCAGCTCAAGAGCCGGGAGCCACTATTCTTACGAGCAGTACTTC. Its protein product is CASSRAGSHYSYEQYF.

The rearrangement joins TRBV30 to TRBJ2-7; 7 nucleotides match TRBD1. Trimming at V came to 2 bases and at J to 0 bases, leaving 7 bases not matched to a gene. CDR1 and CDR2 from the germline V gene are GTSNPN and SVGIG (reference sequence). CDR3 size: 15 residues. The chain's CDR3 is CAWSPGQPGSYEQYF. The CDR3 nucleotides read TGTGCCTGGAGTCCGGGACAGCCCGGCTCCTACGAGCAGTACTTC.

The chain combines TRBV28 with TRBJ2-1; 8 positions agree with TRBD2. The trim removed 11 bases at V and 8 bases at J, leaving 14 bases unmatched. The CDR3 has 14 residues. Germline values: CDR1 MDHEN, CDR2 SYDVKM. In DNA form, the CDR3 reads TGTGCCCCTTTCGGGACTAGTGGATTCGATGAGCAGTTCTTC. This translates into CAPFGTSGFDEQFF.

The rearrangement links TRBV5-1 to TRBJ2-5; D is ambiguous. V was pared by 3 bases and J by 1 base, with 13 bases between. From germline, CDR1 is SGHRS and CDR2 YFSETQ. The CDR3 covers 15 residues. The chain's CDR3 is CASSSTTAVQETQYF. CDR3 sequence (DNA): TGCGCCAGCAGCTCTACGACCGCGGTCCAAGAGACCCAGTACTTC. The complete variable domain, with remaining parts taken from reference TRBV5-1 and TRBJ2-5, reads KAGVTQTPRYLIKTRGQQVTLSCSPISGHRSVSWYQQTPGQGLQFLFEYFSETQRNKGNFPGRFSGRQFSNSRSEMNVSTLELGDSALYLCASSSTTAVQETQYFGPGTRLLVL.

This clone was seen more than once but under ten times. This chain uses TRBV2 with TRBJ1-3; no reliable D call. There are 12 residues in the CDR3. CDR1 is SNHLY, CDR2 FYNNEI, per germline. Trimming removed 8 bases at V and 1 base at J, with 6 bases between. CDR3 nucleotides: TGTGCCAGCCGGGGTTCTGGAAACACCATATATTTT. This sequence encodes CASRGSGNTIYF.

CDR3 in DNA: TGTGCCTGGGGGTCCTCCCCGGGGGAAAAACTGTTTTTT. It translates to CAWGSSPGEKLFF. The chain is built from TRBV30 and TRBJ1-4, with D uncertain. The CDR3 has 13 residues. V was cut by 5 bases and J by 8 bases, with 15 bases left in between. Germline lookup yields CDR1 GTSNPN and CDR2 SVGIG (reference sequence).

V and J are TRBV15 and TRBJ2-2; 10 nucleotides match TRBD1. Trimming cost V 1 base and J 3 bases; bases outside gene matches: 5. The CDR3 contains 17 residues. CDR1 and CDR2 from the germline V gene are LNHNV and YYDKDF (reference sequence). CDR3 sequence: CATSRATGGGYTGELFF. CDR3 DNA sequence: TGTGCCACCAGCAGAGCGACAGGGGGCGGGTACACCGGGGAGCTGTTTTTT.

The chain employs TRBV5-8 and TRBJ1-4; weak D call: TRBD1 (6 bases). The CDR3 totals 15 residues. Between the trimmed V and J ends, which lost 2 bases and 5 bases, there was a span of 13 bases. The germline V gene encodes CDR1 SGHTS and CDR2 YDEGEE. The CDR3 region has the DNA TGTGCCAGCAGCTTTCAGGGGAGTAGGAATGAAAAACTGTTTTTT. Its translation is CASSFQGSRNEKLFF.

This clone has a handful of counts. The chain recombines TRBV4-1 with TRBJ2-1; 7 bases match TRBD2. Germline-derived CDR1 and CDR2 are MGHRA and YSYEKL. This CDR3 region has 18 residues. V trimming: 4 bases; J trimming: 4 bases; junction bases outside the gene matches: 16. This chain's CDR3 is CASSLWGGGGAAYNEQFF. The CDR3 bases are TGCGCCAGCAGCCTGTGGGGGGGAGGCGGCGCCGCTTACAATGAGCAGTTCTTC.

This clone has a handful of counts. The chain has TRBV4-3 and TRBJ2-7; the match to TRBD1 covers 9 bases. This CDR3 is built from 15 residues. From germline, CDR1 is LGHNA and CDR2 YSLEER. Trimming cost V 1 base and J 0 bases; bases outside gene matches: 1. CDR3 protein: CASSQGTGDSYEQYF. The CDR3 DNA sequence: TGCGCCAGCAGCCAAGGGACAGGGGACTCCTACGAGCAGTACTTC.

This clone was counted a few times. CDR3: CSLGLRGTQYF. The DNA for the CDR3 is TGCAGCCTGGGACTGAGGGGGACCCAGTACTTC. V usage is TRBV29-1 and J usage is TRBJ2-5; D may be TRBD2 (6 bases). Germline V gene sequence: CDR1 SQVTM, CDR2 ANQGSEA. The CDR3 is 11 amino acids. V dropped 8 bases and J dropped 7 bases, with 14 bases sitting between them.

The table lists this clone with a few counts. J is TRBJ2-3 and V is TRBV10-3, with D perhaps TRBD2 (5 bases). V was cut by 2 bases and J by 2 bases, with 11 bases left in between. The germline V gene encodes CDR1 ENHRY and CDR2 SYGVKD. This CDR3 contains 15 residues. The CDR3 DNA follows: TGTGCCATCAGTGAGCAGCGGCGGGTCACAGATACGCAGTATTTT. It is translated as CAISEQRRVTDTQYF.